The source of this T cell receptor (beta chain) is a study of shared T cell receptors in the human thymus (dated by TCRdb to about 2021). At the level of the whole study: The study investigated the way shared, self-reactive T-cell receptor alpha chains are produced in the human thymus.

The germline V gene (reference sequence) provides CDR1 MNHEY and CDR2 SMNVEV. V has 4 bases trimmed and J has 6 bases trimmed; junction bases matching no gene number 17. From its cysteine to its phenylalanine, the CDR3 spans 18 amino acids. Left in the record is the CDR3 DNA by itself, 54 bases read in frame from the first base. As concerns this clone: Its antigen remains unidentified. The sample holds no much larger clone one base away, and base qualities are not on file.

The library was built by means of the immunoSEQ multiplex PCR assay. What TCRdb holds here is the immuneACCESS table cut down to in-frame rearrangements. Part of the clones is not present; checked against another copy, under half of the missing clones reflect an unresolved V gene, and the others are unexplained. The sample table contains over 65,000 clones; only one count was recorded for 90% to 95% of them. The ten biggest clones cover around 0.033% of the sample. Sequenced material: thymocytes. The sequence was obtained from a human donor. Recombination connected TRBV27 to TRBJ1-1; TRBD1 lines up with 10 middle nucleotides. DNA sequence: TGTGCCAGCAGTTCTTGCTCAGACAGGGGGCAGCCTTGCGCTGAAGCTTTCTTT. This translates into CASSSCSDRGQPCAEAFF.